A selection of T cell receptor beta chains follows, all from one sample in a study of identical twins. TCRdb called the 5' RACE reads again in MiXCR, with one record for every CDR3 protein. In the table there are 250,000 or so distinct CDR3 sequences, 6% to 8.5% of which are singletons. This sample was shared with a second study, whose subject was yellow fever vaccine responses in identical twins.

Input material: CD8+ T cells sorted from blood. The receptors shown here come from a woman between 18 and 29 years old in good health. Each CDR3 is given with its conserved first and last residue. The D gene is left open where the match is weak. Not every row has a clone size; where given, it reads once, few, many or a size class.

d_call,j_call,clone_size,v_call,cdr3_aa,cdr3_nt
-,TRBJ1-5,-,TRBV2,CASRDDRFYNQPQHF,TGTGCCAGCAGAGACGACCGCTTCTATAATCAGCCCCAGCATTTT
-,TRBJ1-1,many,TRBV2,CASSEFGNTEAFF,TGTGCCAGCAGTGAATTCGGGAATACTGAAGCTTTCTTT
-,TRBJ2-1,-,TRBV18,CASSPSTGYTYNEQFF,TGTGCCAGCTCACCAAGTACAGGGTATACCTACAATGAGCAGTTCTTC
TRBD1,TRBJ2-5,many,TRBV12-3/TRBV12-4,CASSQDRSRETQYF,TGTGCCAGCAGCCAGGACAGGTCCCGAGAGACCCAGTACTTC
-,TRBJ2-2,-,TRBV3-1,CASSQDLGGLTGELFF,TGTGCCAGCAGCCAAGATCTAGGGGGGCTGACCGGGGAGCTGTTTTTT
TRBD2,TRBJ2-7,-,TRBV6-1,CASSPRGLAYEQYF,TGTGCCAGCAGCCCCAGGGGACTAGCCTACGAGCAGTACTTC
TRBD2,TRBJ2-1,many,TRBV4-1,CASSQESSGTNNEQFF,TGCGCCAGCAGCCAAGAGTCTAGCGGGACAAACAATGAGCAGTTCTTC
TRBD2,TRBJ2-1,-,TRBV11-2,CASTLTSGGAGEQFF,TGTGCCAGCACCCTAACTAGCGGGGGGGCCGGTGAGCAGTTCTTC
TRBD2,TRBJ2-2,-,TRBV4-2,CASSQDVLAANTGELFF,TGTGCCAGCAGCCAAGATGTTCTAGCGGCGAACACCGGGGAGCTGTTTTTT
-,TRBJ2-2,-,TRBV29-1,CSVEKGANTGELFF,TGCAGCGTTGAAAAAGGCGCGAACACCGGGGAGCTGTTTTTT
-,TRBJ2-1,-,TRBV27,CASSLRSKLNEQFF,TGTGCCAGCAGTTTAAGGTCCAAACTGAATGAGCAGTTCTTC
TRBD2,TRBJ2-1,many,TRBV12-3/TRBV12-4,CASSLELAGDDNEQFF,TGTGCCAGCAGTTTAGAACTAGCGGGAGACGACAATGAGCAGTTCTTC
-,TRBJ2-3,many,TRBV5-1,CASSPFVGSTDTQYF,TGCGCCAGCAGCCCCTTTGTAGGTAGCACAGATACGCAGTATTTT
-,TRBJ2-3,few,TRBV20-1,CSARDAGDTQYF,TGCAGTGCTAGAGATGCGGGGGATACGCAGTATTTT
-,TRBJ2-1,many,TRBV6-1,CASTETEYNEQFF,TGTGCCAGCACCGAGACAGAATACAATGAGCAGTTCTTC
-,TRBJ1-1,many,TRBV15,CATSFGGNTEAFF,TGTGCCACCAGCTTTGGCGGAAACACTGAAGCTTTCTTT
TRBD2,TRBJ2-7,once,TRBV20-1,CCAREVAGAHTYEQYF,TGCTGTGCTAGAGAGGTCGCGGGAGCCCACACCTACGAGCAGTACTTC
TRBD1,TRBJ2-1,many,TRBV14,CASSQDRDRVVENEQFF,TGTGCCAGCAGCCAGGACCGGGACAGGGTTGTGGAAAATGAGCAGTTCTTC
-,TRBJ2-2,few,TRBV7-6,CASSLGVVQADTGELFF,TGTGCCAGCAGCTTAGGAGTCGTACAGGCGGACACCGGGGAGCTGTTTTTT
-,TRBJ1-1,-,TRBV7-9,CASSLEGEAFF,TGTGCCAGCAGCTTAGAGGGTGAAGCTTTCTTT
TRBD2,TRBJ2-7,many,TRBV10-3,CAAGTSGPYEQYF,TGTGCCGCCGGGACTAGCGGTCCCTACGAGCAGTACTTC
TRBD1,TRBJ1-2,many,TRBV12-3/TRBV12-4,CASTGGWDRPNYGYTF,TGTGCCAGCACGGGGGGCTGGGACAGGCCCAACTATGGCTACACCTTC
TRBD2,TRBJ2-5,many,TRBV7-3,CASSPAGGQETQYF,TGTGCCAGCTCACCAGCGGGAGGACAAGAGACCCAGTACTTC
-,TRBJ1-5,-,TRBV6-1,CASSRMRNAYLYQPQHF,TGTGCCAGCAGTCGAATGCGGAACGCATATCTTTACCAGCCCCAGCATTTT
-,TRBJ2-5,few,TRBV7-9,CASIRDSQETQYF,TGTGCCAGCATCCGGGACTCGCAAGAGACCCAGTACTTC
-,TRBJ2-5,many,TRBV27,CASSLEGRQQETQYF,TGTGCCAGCAGTTTAGAGGGCCGGCAGCAAGAGACCCAGTACTTC
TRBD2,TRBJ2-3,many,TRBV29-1,CSVGTSGRLTDTQYF,TGCAGCGTTGGGACTAGCGGGAGACTCACAGATACGCAGTATTTT
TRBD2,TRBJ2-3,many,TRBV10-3,CAISEKREVDTQYF,TGTGCCATCAGTGAGAAGCGGGAGGTGGATACGCAGTATTTT
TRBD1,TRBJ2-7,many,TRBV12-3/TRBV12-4,CASSFGGTGYEQYF,TGTGCCAGCAGTTTTGGGGGGACAGGCTACGAGCAGTACTTC
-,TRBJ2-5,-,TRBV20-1,CSARQLGELQETQYF,TGCAGTGCTAGACAGCTCGGGGAGTTACAAGAGACCCAGTACTTC
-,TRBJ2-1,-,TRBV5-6,CASSLVIGEKRGSEQFF,TGTGCCAGCAGCCTTGTTATCGGGGAGAAGAGGGGCAGTGAGCAGTTCTTC
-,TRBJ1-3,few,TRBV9,CASSDDPIFGNTIYF,TGTGCCAGCAGCGACGACCCCATTTTTGGAAACACCATATATTTT
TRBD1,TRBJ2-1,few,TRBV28,CASNVDRGAYNEQFF,TGTGCCAGCAATGTCGACAGGGGGGCCTACAATGAGCAGTTCTTC
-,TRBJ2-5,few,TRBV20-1,CSARDRARDTIETQYF,TGCAGTGCTAGAGATCGGGCTCGGGACACCATAGAGACCCAGTACTTC
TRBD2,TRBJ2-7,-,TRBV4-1,CASSQGGLAGGTYEQYF,TGCGCCAGCAGCCAGGGGGGACTAGCGGGAGGAACCTACGAGCAGTACTTC
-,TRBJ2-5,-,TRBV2,CASSTMETQYF,TGTGCCAGCAGTACGATGGAGACCCAGTACTTC
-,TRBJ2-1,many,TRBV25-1,CASSVRTSPAVNEQFF,TGTGCCAGCAGTGTTAGGACATCTCCCGCTGTCAATGAGCAGTTCTTC
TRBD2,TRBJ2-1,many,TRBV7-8,CASSLAPITSGGVEQFF,TGTGCCAGCAGCTTAGCGCCGATCACTAGCGGGGGGGTGGAGCAGTTCTTC
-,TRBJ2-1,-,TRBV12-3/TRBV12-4,CASSLGRGGEGEQFF,TGTGCCAGCAGTTTGGGGCGCGGCGGGGAAGGCGAGCAGTTCTTC
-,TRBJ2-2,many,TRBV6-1,CASTPDVTNTGELFF,TGTGCCAGCACCCCGGACGTTACGAACACCGGGGAGCTGTTTTTT
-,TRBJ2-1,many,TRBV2,CAIKQGSYNEQFF,TGTGCCATCAAACAGGGCTCCTACAATGAGCAGTTCTTC
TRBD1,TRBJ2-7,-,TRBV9,CASSVYGTGPYEQYF,TGTGCCAGCAGCGTCTACGGGACAGGGCCCTACGAGCAGTACTTC
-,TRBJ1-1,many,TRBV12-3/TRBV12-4,CASSPIQWWNTEAFF,TGTGCCAGCAGCCCGATACAGTGGTGGAACACTGAAGCTTTCTTT
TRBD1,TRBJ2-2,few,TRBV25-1,CASSLDRGPHPSNTGELFF,TGTGCCAGCAGCCTGGACAGGGGGCCACATCCATCCAACACCGGGGAGCTGTTTTTT
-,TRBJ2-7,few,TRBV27,CASSLSKGSYEQYF,TGTGCCAGCAGTTTATCGAAAGGGTCCTACGAGCAGTACTTC
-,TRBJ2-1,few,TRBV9,CASSVGRGRYNEQFF,TGTGCCAGCAGCGTAGGGAGGGGCCGTTACAATGAGCAGTTCTTC
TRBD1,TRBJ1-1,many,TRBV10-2,CASSENRGNTEAFF,TGCGCCAGCAGTGAGAACAGGGGTAACACTGAAGCTTTCTTT
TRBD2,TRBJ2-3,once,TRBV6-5,CASSYWASGGPTDTQYF,TGTGCCAGCAGTTACTGGGCTAGCGGGGGGCCCACAGATACGCAGTATTTT
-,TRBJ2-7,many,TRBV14,CASSQVGSYEQYF,TGTGCCAGCAGCCAAGTGGGTTCCTACGAGCAGTACTTC
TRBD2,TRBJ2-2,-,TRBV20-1,CSARSGGKNTGELFF,TGCAGTGCTAGGTCGGGGGGAAAGAACACCGGGGAGCTGTTTTTT
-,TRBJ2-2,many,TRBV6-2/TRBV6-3,CASSSRPGTGELFF,TGTGCCAGCAGTTCTAGACCGGGAACCGGGGAGCTGTTTTTT
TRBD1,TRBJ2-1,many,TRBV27,CASSTNRGRYNEQFF,TGTGCCAGCAGTACAAACAGGGGTCGGTACAATGAGCAGTTCTTC
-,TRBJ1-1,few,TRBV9,CASSVVEGTEAFF,TGTGCCAGCAGCGTAGTGGAGGGGACTGAAGCTTTCTTT
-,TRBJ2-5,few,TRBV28,CASTWGETQYF,TGTGCCAGCACCTGGGGGGAGACCCAGTACTTC
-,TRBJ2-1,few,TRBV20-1,CSANKWQGSNEQFF,TGCAGTGCTAATAAGTGGCAGGGGAGCAATGAGCAGTTCTTC
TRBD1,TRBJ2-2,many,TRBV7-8,CASSFRVSGQEVTGELFF,TGTGCCAGCAGCTTTCGAGTGTCCGGACAGGAGGTCACCGGGGAGCTGTTTTTT
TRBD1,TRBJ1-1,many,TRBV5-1,CASSYTGGVTEAFF,TGCGCCAGCAGCTATACAGGGGGCGTCACTGAAGCTTTCTTT
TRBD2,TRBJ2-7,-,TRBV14,CASSHQTSGALDEQYF,TGTGCCAGCAGCCACCAGACTAGCGGGGCCCTCGACGAGCAGTACTTC
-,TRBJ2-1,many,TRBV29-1,CSVEESYNEQFF,TGCAGCGTTGAGGAAAGCTACAATGAGCAGTTCTTC
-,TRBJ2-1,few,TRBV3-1,CASSQETRGVRVNEQFF,TGTGCCAGCAGCCAAGAAACTCGCGGGGTAAGGGTCAATGAGCAGTTCTTC